The 27 T cell receptor beta chains below all came from one sample that was sequenced in a study of OX40 agonist ivuxolimab in advanced cancers. Libraries were prepared by immunoSEQ multiplex PCR; TCRdb keeps only in-frame clonotypes and omits some of them. Here the sample spans some 97,000 clones, less than 95% being singletons. The sequenced sample was CD4+ or CD8+ T cells sorted from blood, obtained in a trial of the OX40 agonist ivuxolimab. All receptors come from an adult with an advanced solid tumor such as melanoma, head and neck, liver or kidney cancer.

The chain uses TRBV5-1 and TRBJ2-7; maybe TRBD2 (5 bases). This CDR3 has 15 residues. Per the germline V gene, CDR1 is SGHRS and CDR2 is YFSETQ. Trimming cost V 0 bases and J 2 bases, with 12 bases left between them. CDR3 in amino acids: CASSLEVSGAYEQYF. In DNA, the CDR3 is TGCGCCAGCAGCTTGGAGGTCAGCGGAGCCTACGAGCAGTACTTC.

This chain joins TRBV18 and TRBJ2-5; 8 positions match TRBD2. V shed 6 bases and J 5 bases; nucleotides not matched to a gene: 5. The CDR3 length is 13 residues. The germline gives CDR1 KGHSH, CDR2 LQKENI. The CDR3 sequence is CASSPGGGETQYF. CDR3 DNA: TGTGCCAGCTCCCCCGGCGGGGGGGAGACCCAGTACTTC.

This chain joins TRBV2 and TRBJ1-2; 7 bases are shared with TRBD1. V shed 6 bases and J 2 bases; nucleotides not matched to a gene: 0. CDR1 is SNHLY, CDR2 FYNNEI, per germline. The CDR3 has 12 amino acids. The CDR3 DNA reads as TGTGCCAGCAGGGGACAGAACTATGGCTACACCTTC. Amino acids: CASRGQNYGYTF.

This chain links TRBV4-3 with TRBJ1-4; 9 nucleotides match TRBD1. The length of the CDR3 is 16 residues. Trimming removed 0 bases from V and 3 bases from J; junction bases left unmatched: 2. The germline gives CDR1 LGHNA, CDR2 YSLEER. In nucleotides, the CDR3 is TGCGCCAGCAGCCAAGAGGACAGGGGTTCTAATGAAAAACTGTTTTTT. Amino acids: CASSQEDRGSNEKLFF.

The chain is built from TRBV11-3 and TRBJ2-1; a weak D match, TRBD1 (6 bases). The CDR3 sequence is 15 residues long. V was shortened by 5 bases and J by 2 bases, with 13 bases between the two germline ends. CDR1 is SGHNT, CDR2 YENEEA, per germline. CDR3 nucleotide sequence: TGTGCCAGCAGCGAGGGGACACTTACCTACAATGAGCAGTTCTTC. Translated, it gives CASSEGTLTYNEQFF.

The V and J genes are TRBV7-2 and TRBJ2-7; the D gene is possibly TRBD2 (6 bases). The CDR3 is made up of 15 amino acids. CDR1 and CDR2 (germline): SGHTA, FQGNSA. Deletions cut 2 bases from V and 2 bases from J, with 13 bases between. The CDR3 nucleotides are TGTGCCAGCAGCTTAAGGAGGGCGGGGCCCTACGAGCAGTACTTC. Protein: CASSLRRAGPYEQYF. Looking up the rest from reference TRBV7-2 and TRBJ2-7 gives the full variable domain: GAGVSQSPSNKVTEKGKDVELRCDPISGHTALYWYRQSLGQGLEFLIYFQGNSAPDKSGLPSDRFSAERTGGSVSTLTIQRTQQEDSAVYLCASSLRRAGPYEQYFGPGTRLTVT.

The rearrangement joins TRBV28 to TRBJ2-5, with D tentatively TRBD2 (5 bases). Germline assignment: CDR1 MDHEN and CDR2 SYDVKM. V was cut by 5 bases and J by 11 bases, with 18 bases left in between. There are 13 residues in the CDR3. The CDR3 spells CASSPTIRWEQYF. In nucleotides, the CDR3 is TGTGCCAGCAGTCCCACCATTCGGTGGGAGCAGTACTTC.

The V call is TRBV30, the J call TRBJ2-2, with TRBD2 matching over 8 bases. Germline trimming cut 7 bases from V and 2 bases from J; bases unmatched to any gene: 12. This CDR3 region has 16 residues. Per germline, CDR1 GTSNPN and CDR2 SVGIG (reference sequence). The DNA for the CDR3 is TGTGCCTTGGGGGCGTTAGCGGGAAGAAACACCGGGGAGCTGTTTTTT. It translates to CALGALAGRNTGELFF. Based on the CDR3 plus reference TRBV30 and TRBJ2-2, the full variable domain is SQTIHQWPATLVQPVGSPLSLECTVEGTSNPNLYWYRQAAGRGLQLLFYSVGIGQISSEVPQNLSASRPQDRQFILSSKKLLLSDSGFYLCALGALAGRNTGELFFGEGSRLTVL.

This clone was picked up one time. The chain carries TRBV5-1 and TRBJ2-3, with 14 bases identical to TRBD2. J was trimmed by 2 bases and V by 3 bases; bases with no gene match: 5. The CDR3 is 17 amino acids. Germline V gives CDR1 SGHRS, CDR2 YFSETQ. The CDR3 loop reads CASSYGTSGSFTDTQYF. The CDR3 coding sequence is TGCGCCAGCAGCTATGGGACTAGCGGGAGTTTCACAGATACGCAGTATTTT. The variable domain in full, with the rest retrieved from reference TRBV5-1 and TRBJ2-3, is KAGVTQTPRYLIKTRGQQVTLSCSPISGHRSVSWYQQTPGQGLQFLFEYFSETQRNKGNFPGRFSGRQFSNSRSEMNVSTLELGDSALYLCASSYGTSGSFTDTQYFGPGTRLTVL.

This clone was seen only once. As DNA, the CDR3 is TGTGCCAGCAGCTTAGAAAGGGGCTCCGGACAGGGGGCCTACGAGCAGTACTTC. The encoded protein is CASSLERGSGQGAYEQYF. The rearrangement joins TRBV11-3 to TRBJ2-7, with 10 positions matching TRBD1. The CDR3 runs to 18 residues. Germline-derived CDR1 and CDR2 are SGHNT and YENEEA. The V segment lost 0 bases and the J segment 2 bases; nucleotides outside the gene matches: 10. Full variable domain (outside the CDR3, taken from reference TRBV11-3 and TRBJ2-7): EAGVVQSPRYKIIEKKQPVAFWCNPISGHNTLYWYLQNLGQGPELLIRYENEEAVDDSQLPKDRFSAERLKGVDSTLKIQPAELGDSAVYLCASSLERGSGQGAYEQYFGPGTRLTVT.

The chain is built from TRBV13 and TRBJ1-1, with 8 nucleotides matching TRBD1. This CDR3 region has 15 residues. After removal of 4 bases from V and 7 bases from J, the junction contained 11 bases not matched to a gene. Germline-derived CDR1 and CDR2 are PRHDT and FYEKMQ (reference sequence). DNA of the CDR3: TGTGCCAGCAGCTCGGGACAGGAAGACAAGGATGAAGCTTTCTTT. It is translated as CASSSGQEDKDEAFF.

V is TRBV10-3 and J is TRBJ2-7; D unclear. Germline loops: CDR1 ENHRY, CDR2 SYGVKD. The CDR3 spans 13 residues. Trimming removed 4 bases at V and 3 bases at J, with 10 bases between. The CDR3 sequence: CAISGLTGYEQYF. The CDR3 DNA follows: TGTGCCATCAGTGGGCTTACGGGCTACGAGCAGTACTTC.

This sequence joins TRBV11-3 and TRBJ2-1; TRBD2 aligns across 7 bases. CDR1 and CDR2 (germline): SGHNT, YENEEA. J lost 3 bases, V lost 1 base, and 3 bases had no gene match. The CDR3 is 15 residues long. The chain's CDR3 is CASSLGAGDYNEQFF. CDR3 coding DNA: TGTGCCAGCAGCTTAGGGGCGGGAGACTACAATGAGCAGTTCTTC.

V and J are TRBV4-1 and TRBJ2-5, with 9 bases matching TRBD1. The CDR3 spans 16 residues. V lost 4 bases and J lost 2; bases outside the gene matches: 8. Germline CDR1 and CDR2: MGHRA and YSYEKL. CDR3: CASSLEKGQGQETQYF. CDR3 in DNA: TGCGCCAGCAGCCTAGAAAAGGGACAGGGACAAGAGACCCAGTACTTC.

V is TRBV9 and J is TRBJ2-1, with TRBD2 matching over 9 bases. The CDR3 contains 15 residues. Germline V CDR1 and CDR2: SGDLS, YYNGEE. The ends lost 0 bases at V and 5 bases at J; junction bases unmatched: 3. The CDR3 DNA sequence: TGTGCCAGCAGCGTAGGGACTAGCGACCACAATGAGCAGTTCTTC. It specifies CASSVGTSDHNEQFF.

This clone was found once. The chain links TRBV30 to TRBJ2-3; no clear D. The V gene's germline CDR1 is GTSNPN and CDR2 SVGIG (reference sequence). Trimming cost V 3 bases and J 2 bases, with 12 bases left between them. The CDR3 runs to 14 residues. The CDR3 coding sequence is TGTGCCTGGAGACCGGTAACAACCACAGATACGCAGTATTTT. This sequence encodes CAWRPVTTTDTQYF.

The count of this clone is one. The rearrangement uses TRBV11-3 and TRBJ2-1, with 7 nucleotides matching TRBD1. This CDR3 has 19 residues. The V segment lost 5 bases and the J segment 3 bases; nucleotides outside the gene matches: 19. The V gene's germline CDR1 is SGHNT and CDR2 YENEEA. In DNA, the CDR3 is TGTGCCAGCAGCCCCAAACCTCCCGGGTGGGCAGGGGGCTACAATGAGCAGTTCTTC. As protein: CASSPKPPGWAGGYNEQFF. The full variable domain, completed using reference TRBV11-3 and TRBJ2-1, is EAGVVQSPRYKIIEKKQPVAFWCNPISGHNTLYWYLQNLGQGPELLIRYENEEAVDDSQLPKDRFSAERLKGVDSTLKIQPAELGDSAVYLCASSPKPPGWAGGYNEQFFGPGTRLTVL.

The chain couples TRBV5-1 to TRBJ2-7, with 9 bases identical to TRBD2. Germline V gene lookup returns CDR1 SGHRS and CDR2 YFSETQ. With 4 bases clipped from V and 2 bases from J, the junction kept 10 bases outside the gene matches. The CDR3 spans 16 residues. The CDR3 spells CASSKTLAGITYEQYF. The CDR3 DNA sequence: TGCGCCAGCAGCAAAACGCTAGCGGGGATAACCTACGAGCAGTACTTC.

V and J are TRBV21-1 and TRBJ1-3. TRBV21-1 is flagged as a pseudogene. The CDR3 loop spans 18 amino acids. The CDR3 bases are TGTGCCAGCAGCAAAGTAAGACTAGACTCGAGCTCTGGAAACACCATATATTTT. It is translated as CASSKVRLDSSSGNTIYF.

The chain links TRBV5-1 to TRBJ2-7; the D is unclear. The germline V gene encodes CDR1 SGHRS and CDR2 YFSETQ. The CDR3 is 13 amino acids. Trimming removed 3 bases at V and 2 bases at J, with 9 bases between. In nucleotides, the CDR3 is TGCGCCAGCAGCTCAGGTGCGGCCTACGAGCAGTACTTC. Translation gives CASSSGAAYEQYF.

The V gene is TRBV27, the J gene TRBJ2-1, with a possible D match to TRBD1 (6 bases). Germline V CDR1 and CDR2: MNHEY, SMNVEV (reference sequence). V lost 2 bases and J 5 bases, leaving 16 bases between the germline ends. CDR3 size: 16 residues. CDR3 sequence reads: CASSLTYRVVDNEQFF. The CDR3 DNA follows: TGTGCCAGCAGTTTAACCTACAGGGTCGTTGACAATGAGCAGTTCTTC.

The chain uses TRBV2 and TRBJ2-5; D unclear. The CDR3 runs 11 residues. Germline V CDR1 and CDR2: SNHLY, FYNNEI. V shed 6 bases and J shed 5 bases, with 7 bases lying between them. The CDR3 spells CASSYVETQYF. DNA of the CDR3: TGTGCCAGCAGCTATGTGGAGACCCAGTACTTC.

This clone was observed once. The CDR3 DNA reads as TGTGCCAGCAGTGAAGCTTTTCAGTTCTTC. Translation: CASSEAFQFF. This sequence joins TRBV2 and TRBJ2-1; D ambiguous. The CDR3 contains 10 residues. With 0 bases removed from V and 13 bases from J, the gap between germline ends came to 4 bases. Germline CDR1 reads SNHLY; CDR2 reads FYNNEI.

This clone was observed a single time. The chain recombines TRBV27 with TRBJ2-1, with TRBD2 as a possible D gene (5 bases). V shed 3 bases and J shed 5 bases, with 17 bases lying between them. Germline V gives CDR1 MNHEY, CDR2 SMNVEV (reference sequence). This CDR3 comprises 16 residues. This CDR3 reads CASSLKKTSRNNEQFF. In DNA form, the CDR3 reads TGTGCCAGCAGTTTGAAGAAAACTAGTCGGAACAATGAGCAGTTCTTC.

This chain uses TRBV15 with TRBJ1-4; tentatively, D is TRBD1 (5 bases). Germline CDR1 and CDR2: LNHNV and YYDKDF (reference sequence). This CDR3 region has 16 residues. V was clipped by 3 bases and J by 3 bases, with 14 bases between them. The CDR3 nucleotides read TGTGCCACCAGCAGGCAACAGGTTCGGGCTAATGAAAAACTGTTTTTT. As protein: CATSRQQVRANEKLFF.

This chain uses TRBV15 with TRBJ1-2; D is ambiguous. Germline V CDR1 and CDR2: LNHNV, YYDKDF (reference sequence). The CDR3 extends over 14 amino acids. Trimming shortened V by 3 bases and J by 2 bases, and 10 bases separated the two germline ends. The DNA for the CDR3 is TGTGCCACCAGCAGGGGAGGCGGAAACTATGGCTACACCTTC. It translates to CATSRGGGNYGYTF.

This clone has only one observation. The V and J genes are TRBV18 and TRBJ2-5; D gene unclear. This CDR3 is 15 amino acids long. Germline CDR1 reads KGHSH; CDR2 reads LQKENI. V gave up 3 bases and J gave up 0 bases, with 11 bases separating them. This CDR3 is CASSPSYQDQETQYF. The CDR3 DNA follows: TGTGCCAGCTCACCCTCCTACCAAGACCAAGAGACCCAGTACTTC. Full variable domain (outside the CDR3, taken from reference TRBV18 and TRBJ2-5): NAGVMQNPRHLVRRRGQEARLRCSPMKGHSHVYWYRQLPEEGLKFMVYLQKENIIDESGMPKERFSAEFPKEGPSILRIQQVVRGDSAAYFCASSPSYQDQETQYFGPGTRLLVL.